The subject of this entry is one T cell receptor beta chain. Its antigen is still unknown. This may be a read error, as it is one base from a much larger clone. Generation of bulk TCR libraries relied on previously described methods and listed TCR primers. TCRdb processed the PCR reads anew with MiXCR; each CDR3 protein has one entry. The table has about half a million distinct CDR3 sequences, approximately 25% seen once. The data belong to a study of molecular identifiers for immune sequencing clone quantification. Study-wide results and limits: Barcodes shared by identical TCR molecules could lead to underestimated sizes of highly expanded clones.

This CDR3 has 16 residues. CDR1 DFQATT and CDR2 SNEGSKA come from the germline V gene (reference sequence). Trimming pared 2 bases from V and 3 bases from J, leaving 18 bases between. Naive CD8 libraries used about 18,000 to 1,100,000 sorted cells and 10%, 30% or 50% RNA. V and J are TRBV20-1 and TRBJ2-3, with D unresolved. The source material was naive CD8+ T cells from blood, with Jurkat cell RNA spiked in. This sample's subset: FACS-sorted CD8+CD4-CCR7+CD45RA+ naive T cells. This TCR came from a human donor in good health. Some libraries in this study had Jurkat cell RNA spiked in. Here the CDR3 DNA reads TGCAGTGCTAGATGGGCTCCTGGCGGCCCAACAGATACGCAGTATTTT. Protein product: CSARWAPGGPTDTQYF.